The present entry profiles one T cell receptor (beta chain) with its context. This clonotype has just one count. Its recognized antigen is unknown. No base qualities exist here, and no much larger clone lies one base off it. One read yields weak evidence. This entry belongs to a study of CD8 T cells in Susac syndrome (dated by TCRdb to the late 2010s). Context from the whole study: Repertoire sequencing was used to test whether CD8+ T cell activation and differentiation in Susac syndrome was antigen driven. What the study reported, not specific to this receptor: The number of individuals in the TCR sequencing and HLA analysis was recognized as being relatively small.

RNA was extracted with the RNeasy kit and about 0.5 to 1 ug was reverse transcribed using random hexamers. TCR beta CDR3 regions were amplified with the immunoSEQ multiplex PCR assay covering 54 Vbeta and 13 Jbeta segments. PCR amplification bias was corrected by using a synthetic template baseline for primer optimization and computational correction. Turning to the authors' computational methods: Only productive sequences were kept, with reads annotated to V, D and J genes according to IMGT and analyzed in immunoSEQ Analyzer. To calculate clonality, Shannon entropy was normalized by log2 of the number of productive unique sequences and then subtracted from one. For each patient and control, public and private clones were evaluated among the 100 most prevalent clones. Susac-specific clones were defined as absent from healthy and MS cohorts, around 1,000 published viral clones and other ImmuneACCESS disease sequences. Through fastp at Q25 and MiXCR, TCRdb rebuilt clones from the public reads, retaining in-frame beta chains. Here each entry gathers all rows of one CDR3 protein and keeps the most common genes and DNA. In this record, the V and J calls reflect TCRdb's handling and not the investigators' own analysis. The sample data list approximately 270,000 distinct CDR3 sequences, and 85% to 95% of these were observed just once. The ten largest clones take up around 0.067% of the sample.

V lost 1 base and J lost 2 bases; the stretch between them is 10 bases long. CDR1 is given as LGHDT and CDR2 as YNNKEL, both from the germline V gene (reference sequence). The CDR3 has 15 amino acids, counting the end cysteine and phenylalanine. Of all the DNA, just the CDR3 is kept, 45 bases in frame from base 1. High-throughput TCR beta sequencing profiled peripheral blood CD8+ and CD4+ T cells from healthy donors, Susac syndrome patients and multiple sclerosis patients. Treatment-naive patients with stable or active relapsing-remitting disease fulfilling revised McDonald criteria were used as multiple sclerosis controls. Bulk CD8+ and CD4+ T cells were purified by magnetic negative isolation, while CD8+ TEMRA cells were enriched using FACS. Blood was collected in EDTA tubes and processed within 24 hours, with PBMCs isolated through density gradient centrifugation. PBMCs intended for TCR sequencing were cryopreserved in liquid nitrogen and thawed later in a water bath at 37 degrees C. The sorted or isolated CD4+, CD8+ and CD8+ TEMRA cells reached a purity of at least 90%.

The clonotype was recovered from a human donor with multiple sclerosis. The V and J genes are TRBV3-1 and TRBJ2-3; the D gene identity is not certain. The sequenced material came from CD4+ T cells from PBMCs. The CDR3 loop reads CASSQVAKFTDTQYF. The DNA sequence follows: TGTGCCAGCAGCCAAGTGGCTAAGTTCACAGATACGCAGTATTTT.